This TCR beta chain was observed in a study of blood T cell repertoires in COVID-19. Study-level background: Both acute and convalescent COVID-19 samples were obtained from the United States, Italy and Spain. T cells, B-cell-depleted T cells, or PBMCs provided the cDNA or gDNA that served as material.

The CDR3 has 14 amino acids. Germline V gene data show CDR1 as MNHEY and CDR2 as SMNVEV (reference sequence). Trimming took off 6 bases at V and 4 bases at J, with 13 bases between the two ends. In the source study's methods: Researchers report that nucleated cell counts were estimated from reference gene primer amplification. Produced via immunoSEQ multiplex PCR; TCRdb's table is partial and in-frame only. The D gene and trimming were derived from the DNA, and the V and J assignments and clone size from that table. The data contain nearly 100,000 clones, 86% of them singletons. The clonotype comes from a man of 80 years or more with acute or convalescent COVID-19. The specimen was peripheral blood. This chain uses TRBV27 with TRBJ1-5; no reliable D call. The DNA for the CDR3 is TGTGCCAGCAGGGAGGGATTCAATAATCAGCCCCAGCATTTT. Its protein is CASREGFNNQPQHF.